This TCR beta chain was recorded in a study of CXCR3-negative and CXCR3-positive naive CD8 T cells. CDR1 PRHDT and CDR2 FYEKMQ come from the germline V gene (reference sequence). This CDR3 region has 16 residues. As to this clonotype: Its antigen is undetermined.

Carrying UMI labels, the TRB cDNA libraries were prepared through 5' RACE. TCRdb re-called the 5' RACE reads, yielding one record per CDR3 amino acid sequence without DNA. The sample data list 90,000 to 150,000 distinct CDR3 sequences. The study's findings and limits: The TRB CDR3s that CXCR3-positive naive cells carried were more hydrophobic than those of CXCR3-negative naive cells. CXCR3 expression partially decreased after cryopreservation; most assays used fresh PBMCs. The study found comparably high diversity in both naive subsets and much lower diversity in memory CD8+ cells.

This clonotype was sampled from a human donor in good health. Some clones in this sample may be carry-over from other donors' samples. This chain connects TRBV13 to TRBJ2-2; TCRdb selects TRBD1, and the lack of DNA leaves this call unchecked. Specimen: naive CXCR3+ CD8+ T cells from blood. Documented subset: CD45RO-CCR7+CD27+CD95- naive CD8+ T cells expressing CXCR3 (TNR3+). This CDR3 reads CASSQGGTGHTGELFF. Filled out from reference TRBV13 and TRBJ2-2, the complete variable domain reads AAGVIQSPRHLIKEKRETATLKCYPIPRHDTVYWYQQGPGQDPQFLISFYEKMQSDKGSIPDRFSAQQFSDYHSELNMSSLELGDSALYFCASSQGGTGHTGELFFGEGSRLTVL.